This T cell receptor beta chain is from a study of blood T cell repertoires in COVID-19. Study in general: Resolution of symptoms, clearance, or two negative PCRs was present in recovered Cohort 3 donors. T cells, B-cell-depleted T cells, or PBMCs supplied cDNA or gDNA.

Repertoires were generated with immunoSEQ multiplex PCR, while TCRdb's copy carries only in-frame clones and drops some. The sample carries some 300,000 clones, roughly 91% recorded once. Grouping used clinical history reported by participants in a survey and questionnaire. There are 12 residues in the CDR3. Between the trimmed V and J ends, which lost 0 bases and 7 bases, there was a span of 7 bases. Germline V gene lookup returns CDR1 MNHEY and CDR2 SVGEGT. Sequencing was carried out using PBMCs or T cells enriched from blood (not recorded which). This sequence joins TRBV6-2 or TRBV6-3 and TRBJ2-7; D is possibly TRBD1 (5 bases). The origin of this receptor is a woman aged 55-70 years in a cohort exposed to, infected with or recovered from COVID-19 (not recorded which). This chain's CDR3 is CASSYSKGEQYF. The CDR3 DNA sequence: TGTGCCAGCAGTTACTCTAAGGGGGAGCAGTACTTC.